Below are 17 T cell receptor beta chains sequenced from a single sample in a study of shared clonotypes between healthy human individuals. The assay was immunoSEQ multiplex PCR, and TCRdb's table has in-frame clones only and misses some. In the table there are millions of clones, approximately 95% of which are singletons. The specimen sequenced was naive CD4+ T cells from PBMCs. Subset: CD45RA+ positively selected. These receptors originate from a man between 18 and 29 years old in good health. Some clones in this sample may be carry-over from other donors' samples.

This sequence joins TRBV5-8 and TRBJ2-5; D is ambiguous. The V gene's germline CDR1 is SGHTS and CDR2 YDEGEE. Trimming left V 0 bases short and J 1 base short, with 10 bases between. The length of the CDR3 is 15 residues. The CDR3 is CASSLAWATQETQYF. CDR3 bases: TGTGCCAGCAGCTTGGCGTGGGCAACCCAAGAGACCCAGTACTTC.

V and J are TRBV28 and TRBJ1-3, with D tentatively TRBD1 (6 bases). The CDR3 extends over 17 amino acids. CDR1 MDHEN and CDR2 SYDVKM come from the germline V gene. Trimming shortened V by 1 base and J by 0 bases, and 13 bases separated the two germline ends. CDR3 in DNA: TGTGCCAGCAGTTTATATGCAGGGGCCTTCTCTGGAAACACCATATATTTT. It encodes CASSLYAGAFSGNTIYF.

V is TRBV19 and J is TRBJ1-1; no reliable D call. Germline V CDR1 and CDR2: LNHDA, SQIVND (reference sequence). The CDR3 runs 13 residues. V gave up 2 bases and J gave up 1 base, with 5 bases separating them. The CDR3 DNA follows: TGTGCCAGTAGTATAAAGAGGAACACTGAAGCTTTCTTT. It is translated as CASSIKRNTEAFF.

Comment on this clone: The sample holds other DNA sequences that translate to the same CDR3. The CDR3 region has the DNA TGCAGCGGTAGACAGGGGGCGAACACTGAAGCTTTCTTT. It is translated as CSGRQGANTEAFF. The J gene is TRBJ1-1, the V gene TRBV29-1, with 10 bases that match TRBD1. J lost 1 base, V lost 7 bases, and 3 bases had no gene match. Germline CDR1 SQVTM, CDR2 ANQGSEA. The CDR3 consists of 13 residues.

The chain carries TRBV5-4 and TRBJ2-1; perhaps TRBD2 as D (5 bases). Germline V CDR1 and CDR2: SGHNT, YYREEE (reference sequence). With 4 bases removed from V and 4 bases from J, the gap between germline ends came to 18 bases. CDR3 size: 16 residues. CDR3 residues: CASSPTGVGVYNEQFF. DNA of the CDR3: TGTGCCAGCAGCCCGACCGGGGTGGGAGTATACAATGAGCAGTTCTTC.

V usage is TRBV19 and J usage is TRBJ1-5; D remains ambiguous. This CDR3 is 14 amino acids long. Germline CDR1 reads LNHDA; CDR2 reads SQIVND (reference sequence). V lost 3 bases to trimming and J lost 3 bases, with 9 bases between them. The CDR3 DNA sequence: TGTGCCAGTAGTATTGGCGGTTTCAATCAGCCCCAGCATTTT. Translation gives CASSIGGFNQPQHF.

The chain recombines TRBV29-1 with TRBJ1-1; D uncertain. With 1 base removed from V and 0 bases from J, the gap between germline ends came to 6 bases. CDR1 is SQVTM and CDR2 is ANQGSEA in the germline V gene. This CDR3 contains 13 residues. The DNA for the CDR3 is TGCAGCGTTGAAGGACTCCTGAACACTGAAGCTTTCTTT. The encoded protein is CSVEGLLNTEAFF.

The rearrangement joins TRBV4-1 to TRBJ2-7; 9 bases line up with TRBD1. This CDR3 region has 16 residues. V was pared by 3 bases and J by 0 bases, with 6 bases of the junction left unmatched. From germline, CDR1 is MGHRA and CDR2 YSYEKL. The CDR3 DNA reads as TGCGCCAGCAGCCAGGTAGACAGGGGGAGCTCCTACGAGCAGTACTTC. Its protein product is CASSQVDRGSSYEQYF.

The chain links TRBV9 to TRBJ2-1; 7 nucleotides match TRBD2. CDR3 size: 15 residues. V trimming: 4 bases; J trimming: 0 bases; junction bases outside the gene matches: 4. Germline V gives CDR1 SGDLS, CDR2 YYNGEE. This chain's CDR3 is CASSLAASSYNEQFF. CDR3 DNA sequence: TGTGCCAGCAGCCTAGCGGCGAGCTCCTACAATGAGCAGTTCTTC.

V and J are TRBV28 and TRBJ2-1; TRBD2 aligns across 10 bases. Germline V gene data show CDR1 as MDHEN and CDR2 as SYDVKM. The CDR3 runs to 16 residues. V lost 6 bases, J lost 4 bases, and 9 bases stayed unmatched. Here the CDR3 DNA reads TGTGCCAGCAGCCGGACTAGCGGAGGACGGTACAATGAGCAGTTCTTC. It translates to CASSRTSGGRYNEQFF.

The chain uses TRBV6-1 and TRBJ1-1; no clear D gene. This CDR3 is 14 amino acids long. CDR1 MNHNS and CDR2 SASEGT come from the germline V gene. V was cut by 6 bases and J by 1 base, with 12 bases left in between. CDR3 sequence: CASRLVGRNTEAFF. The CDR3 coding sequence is TGTGCCAGCAGGTTAGTTGGCCGGAACACTGAAGCTTTCTTT.

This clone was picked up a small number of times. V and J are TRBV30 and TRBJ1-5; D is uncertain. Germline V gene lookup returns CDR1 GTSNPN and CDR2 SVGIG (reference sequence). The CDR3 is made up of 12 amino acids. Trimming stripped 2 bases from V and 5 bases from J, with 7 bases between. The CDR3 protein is CAWSRQYQPQHF. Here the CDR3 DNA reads TGTGCCTGGAGTCGACAATATCAGCCCCAGCATTTT.

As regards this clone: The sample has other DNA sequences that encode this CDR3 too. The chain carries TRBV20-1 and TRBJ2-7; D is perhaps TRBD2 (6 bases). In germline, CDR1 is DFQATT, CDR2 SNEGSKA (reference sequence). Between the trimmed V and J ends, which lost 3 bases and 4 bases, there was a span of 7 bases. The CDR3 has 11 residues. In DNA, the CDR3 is TGCAGTGCTAGCCGGGGGTACGAGCAGTACTTC. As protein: CSASRGYEQYF.

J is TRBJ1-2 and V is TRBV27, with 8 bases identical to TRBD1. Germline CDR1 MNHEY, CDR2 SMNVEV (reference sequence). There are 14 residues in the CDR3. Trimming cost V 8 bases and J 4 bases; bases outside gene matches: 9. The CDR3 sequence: CASGEQGVLYGYTF. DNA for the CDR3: TGTGCCAGCGGAGAACAGGGGGTTCTCTATGGCTACACCTTC.

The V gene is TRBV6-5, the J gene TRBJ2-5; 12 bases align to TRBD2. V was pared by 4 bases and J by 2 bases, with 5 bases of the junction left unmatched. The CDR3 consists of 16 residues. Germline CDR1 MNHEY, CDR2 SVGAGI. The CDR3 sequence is CASSLRTSGTQETQYF. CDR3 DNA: TGTGCCAGCAGTTTACGGACTAGCGGGACACAAGAGACCCAGTACTTC.

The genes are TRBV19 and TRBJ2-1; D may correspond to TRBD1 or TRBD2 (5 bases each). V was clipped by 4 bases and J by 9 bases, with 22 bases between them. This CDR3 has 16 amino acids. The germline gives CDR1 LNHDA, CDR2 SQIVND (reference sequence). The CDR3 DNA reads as TGTGCCAGTAGTAGTCTGAGGGACCATCCCTACGGTGAGCAGTTCTTC. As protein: CASSSLRDHPYGEQFF.

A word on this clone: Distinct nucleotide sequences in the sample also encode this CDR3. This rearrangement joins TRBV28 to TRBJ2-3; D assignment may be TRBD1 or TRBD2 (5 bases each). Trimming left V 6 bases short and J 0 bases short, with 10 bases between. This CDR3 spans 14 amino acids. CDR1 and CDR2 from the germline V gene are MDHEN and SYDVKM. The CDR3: CASSSGGSTDTQYF. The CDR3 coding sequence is TGTGCCAGCAGCAGTGGGGGTAGCACAGATACGCAGTATTTT.